This TCR beta chain emerged from a study of Graves' ophthalmopathy and Graves' hyperthyroidism. Pregnant or lactating patients and those with other autoimmune diseases or uncontrolled infections were excluded. Clinical symptoms, serum thyroxine, TRAb, thyroid ultrasound and orbital computed tomography were relied on for diagnosis. Beta-chain TCR CDR3 regions were amplified from RNA transcripts. Second-round multiplex PCR followed a first-round RT-PCR using HTBI primers. In TCRdb, the multiplex PCR reads were re-called with MiXCR into one record per CDR3 protein. The table lists over a million distinct CDR3 sequences, about 35% of them singletons. Trimming removed 6 bases at V and 6 bases at J, with 21 bases between. The CDR3 is 16 residues long. Germline lookup yields CDR1 LNHDA and CDR2 SQIVND (reference sequence).

Sequenced sample: peripheral blood or thyroid tissue (not recorded which). The chain carries TRBV19 and TRBJ1-5, with a tentative D call TRBD1 (5 bases). The sequence derives from an adult man with Graves' hyperthyroidism. This chain's CDR3 is CASRSPPRAGSQPQHF. The CDR3 DNA reads TGTGCCAGTAGAAGCCCCCCACGTGCAGGGTCTCAGCCCCAGCATTTT. Full variable domain (remainder filled in from reference TRBV19 and TRBJ1-5): DGGITQSPKYLFRKEGQNVTLSCEQNLNHDAMYWYRQDPGQGLRLIYYSQIVNDFQKGDIAEGYSVSREKKESFPLTVTSAQKNPTAFYLCASRSPPRAGSQPQHFGDGTRLSIL.